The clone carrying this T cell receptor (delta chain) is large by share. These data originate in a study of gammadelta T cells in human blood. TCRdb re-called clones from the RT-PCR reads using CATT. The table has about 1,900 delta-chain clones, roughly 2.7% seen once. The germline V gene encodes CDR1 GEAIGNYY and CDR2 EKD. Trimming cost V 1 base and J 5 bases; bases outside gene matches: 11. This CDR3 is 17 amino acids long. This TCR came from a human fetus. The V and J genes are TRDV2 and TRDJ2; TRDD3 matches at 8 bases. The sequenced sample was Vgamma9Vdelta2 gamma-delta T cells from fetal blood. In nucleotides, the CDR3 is TGTGCCTGTGACACAGTAGAACTCTTGGGGGATACAGCACAACTCTTCTTT. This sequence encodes CACDTVELLGDTAQLFF.